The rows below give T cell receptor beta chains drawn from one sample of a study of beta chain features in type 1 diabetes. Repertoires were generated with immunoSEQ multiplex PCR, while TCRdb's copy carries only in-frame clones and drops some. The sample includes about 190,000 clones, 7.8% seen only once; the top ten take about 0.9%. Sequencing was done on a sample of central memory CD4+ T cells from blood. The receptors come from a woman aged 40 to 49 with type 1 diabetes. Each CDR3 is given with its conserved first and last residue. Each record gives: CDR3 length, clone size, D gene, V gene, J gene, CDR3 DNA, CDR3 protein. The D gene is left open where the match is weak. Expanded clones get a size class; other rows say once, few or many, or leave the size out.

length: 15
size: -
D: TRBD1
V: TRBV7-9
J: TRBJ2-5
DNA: TGTGCCAGCAGCGGTTATGGACAGGGCACCAAGACCCAGTACTTC
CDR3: CASSGYGQGTKTQYF

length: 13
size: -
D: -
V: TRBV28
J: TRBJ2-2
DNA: TGTGCCAGCAGTATGAGGTCCACCGGGGAGCTGTTTTTT
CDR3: CASSMRSTGELFF

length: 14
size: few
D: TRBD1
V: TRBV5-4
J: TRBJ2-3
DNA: TGTGCCAGCAGGCCCGGGACAGGGGAAGATACGCAGTATTTT
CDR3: CASRPGTGEDTQYF

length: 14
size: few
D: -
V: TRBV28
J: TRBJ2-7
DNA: TGTGCCAGCACCCTCGGACAGCGATCCTACGAGCAGTACTTC
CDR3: CASTLGQRSYEQYF

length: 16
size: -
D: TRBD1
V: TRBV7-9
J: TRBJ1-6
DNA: TGTGCCAGCAGCCCCGGCCGAGGAAGGGGGCGATCACCCCTCCACTTT
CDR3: CASSPGRGRGRSPLHF

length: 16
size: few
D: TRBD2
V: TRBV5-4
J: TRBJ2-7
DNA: TGTGCCAGCAGCGCGGGACTAGCGGAAGACACCTACGAGCAGTACTTC
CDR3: CASSAGLAEDTYEQYF

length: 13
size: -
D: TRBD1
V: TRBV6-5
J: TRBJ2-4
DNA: TGTGCCAGCAGTACCACAGGGGAAAACATTCAGTACTTC
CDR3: CASSTTGENIQYF

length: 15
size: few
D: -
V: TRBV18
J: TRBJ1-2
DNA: TGTGCCAGCTCACCACCTTTTCTGGGCTACTATGGCTACACCTTC
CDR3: CASSPPFLGYYGYTF

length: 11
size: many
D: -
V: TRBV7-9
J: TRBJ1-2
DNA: TGTGCCAGCAGTGTCAGTCGTGGCTACACCTTC
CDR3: CASSVSRGYTF

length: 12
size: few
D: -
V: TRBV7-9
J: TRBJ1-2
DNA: TGTGCCAGCAGCTTAACGGGGAATGGCTACACCTTC
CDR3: CASSLTGNGYTF

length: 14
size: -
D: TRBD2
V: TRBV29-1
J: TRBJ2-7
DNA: TGCAGCGCCGAGGCTGGCGGGAGGGCCTTCGAGCAGTACTTC
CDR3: CSAEAGGRAFEQYF

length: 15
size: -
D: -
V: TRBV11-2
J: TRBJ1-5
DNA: TGTGCCAGCAGCTTAGACGGCACCCGGGTTGTGCCCCAGCATTTT
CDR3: CASSLDGTRVVPQHF

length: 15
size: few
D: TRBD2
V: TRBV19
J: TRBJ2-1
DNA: TGTGCCAGTAGTATAAGCGGGAGCTCCTACAATGAGCAGTTCTTC
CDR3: CASSISGSSYNEQFF

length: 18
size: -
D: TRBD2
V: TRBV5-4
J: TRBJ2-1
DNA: TGTGCCAGCAGCTTGGGACTAGCGGGAGTGGCAACCTACAATGAGCAGTTCTTC
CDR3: CASSLGLAGVATYNEQFF

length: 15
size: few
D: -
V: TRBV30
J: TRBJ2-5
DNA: TGTGCCTGGAGTGTAGATGGCGGGTTGGGGGAGACCCAGTACTTC
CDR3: CAWSVDGGLGETQYF

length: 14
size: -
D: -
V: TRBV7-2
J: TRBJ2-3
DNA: TGTGCCAGCAGCCGCGACAAGGTTACAGATACGCAGTATTTT
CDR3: CASSRDKVTDTQYF

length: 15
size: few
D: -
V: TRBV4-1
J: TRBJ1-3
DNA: TGCGCCAGCAGCTTTCAGCGGGACGCTGGAAACACCATATATTTT
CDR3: CASSFQRDAGNTIYF

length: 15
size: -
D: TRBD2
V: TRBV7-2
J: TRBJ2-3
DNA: TGTGCCAGCAGCCTTGACAGCGGGGCCACAGATACGCAGTATTTT
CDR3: CASSLDSGATDTQYF

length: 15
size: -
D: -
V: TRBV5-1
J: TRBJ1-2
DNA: TGCGCCAGCAGCTTGGAGTTAGCAGGGGACTATGGCTACACCTTC
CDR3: CASSLELAGDYGYTF

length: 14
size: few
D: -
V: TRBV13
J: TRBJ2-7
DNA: TGTGCCAGCAGCTTCGGAGAGCTGTCCTACGAGCAGTACTTC
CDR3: CASSFGELSYEQYF

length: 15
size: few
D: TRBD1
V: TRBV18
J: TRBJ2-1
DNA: TGTGCCAGCTCATCAGGGACAGGGTTTAACAATGAGCAGTTCTTC
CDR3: CASSSGTGFNNEQFF

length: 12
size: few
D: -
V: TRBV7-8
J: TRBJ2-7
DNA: TGTGCCAGCAGCTTAAATCCTGACGAGCAGTACTTC
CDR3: CASSLNPDEQYF